The clone carrying this T cell receptor beta chain has a single count. Researchers took lesional scalp punch biopsies and peripheral blood from people who were alopecia areata patients. The sample belongs to a study of CD8+ T cells in alopecia areata. It was cDNA, reverse transcribed from extracted RNA, that served as the sequencing template. Sequencing was performed with immunoSEQ multiplex PCR; in TCRdb, only in-frame clones are kept and a portion is missing. Of under 250,000 clones in the sample, about three fifths were seen once. The CDR3 totals 14 residues. Germline lookup yields CDR1 KGHSH and CDR2 LQKENI. Trimming stripped 3 bases from V and 5 bases from J, with 11 bases between.

The sequences come from CD4+ T cells sorted from blood, collected at week 0. V usage is TRBV18 and J usage is TRBJ2-1; D remains unclear. This TCR was recovered from a human donor with alopecia areata. This CDR3 is CASSPSASNNEQFF. The CDR3 DNA reads TGTGCCAGCTCACCTTCAGCCAGTAACAATGAGCAGTTCTTC. Full variable domain (missing parts from reference TRBV18 and TRBJ2-1): NAGVMQNPRHLVRRRGQEARLRCSPMKGHSHVYWYRQLPEEGLKFMVYLQKENIIDESGMPKERFSAEFPKEGPSILRIQQVVRGDSAAYFCASSPSASNNEQFFGPGTRLTVL.